This is a list of T cell receptor beta chains from one sample in a study of molecular identifiers for immune sequencing clone quantification. Each CDR3 protein is one row after TCRdb ran MiXCR on the PCR reads. Among about 510,000 distinct CDR3 sequences, roughly 25% were seen once, and the ten largest hold 0.7% to 0.9%. Sequencing used naive CD8+ T cells from blood, with Jurkat cell RNA spiked in. The receptors stem from a human donor in good health. Some libraries in this study had Jurkat cell RNA spiked in. Both conserved end residues are part of each CDR3. A D gene is named only where the DNA matches it firmly. For some rows the clone size is stated as once, few or many, or as a class when expanded; others skip it.

d_call	v_call	clone_size	cdr3_length	j_call	cdr3_aa	cdr3_nt
-	TRBV27	few	16	TRBJ1-5	CASSLNQRDSNQPQHF	TGTGCCAGCAGTTTAAATCAGAGGGATAGCAATCAGCCCCAGCATTTT
TRBD1	TRBV19	-	16	TRBJ2-2	CASSTPGQRDTGEQFF	TGTGCCAGTAGTACACCGGGACAGAGGGACACCGGGGAGCAGTTTTTT
TRBD2	TRBV5-6	once	15	TRBJ2-3	CASRPGGGGPDTQYF	TGTGCCAGCCGCCCCGGGGGGGGGGGGCCCGATACGCAGTATTTT
-	TRBV4-3	-	20	TRBJ2-7	CASSQDLGPRPSGGSYEQYF	TGCGCCAGCAGCCAAGATTTGGGGCCCCGACCCAGCGGAGGGTCCTACGAGCAGTACTTC
TRBD2	TRBV14	many	17	TRBJ2-1	CASSQVPGLADYNEQFF	TGTGCCAGCAGCCAAGTTCCTGGACTAGCGGACTACAATGAGCAGTTCTTC
-	TRBV3-1	-	15	TRBJ1-2	CASSQGSRLNYGYTF	TGTGCCAGCAGCCAAGGCTCCAGATTAAACTATGGCTACACCTTC
TRBD1	TRBV6-2/TRBV6-3	few	18	TRBJ2-2	CASSSPYLDRERTGELFF	TGTGCCAGCAGTTCCCCCTATTTGGACAGGGAAAGGACCGGGGAGCTGTTTTTT
-	TRBV20-1	few	13	TRBJ1-5	CSARDRRDQPQHF	TGCAGTGCTAGAGATCGCCGGGATCAGCCCCAGCATTTT
-	TRBV4-1	-	14	TRBJ1-1	CASSQGIQVYEAFF	TGCGCCAGCAGCCAAGGGATACAAGTATATGAAGCTTTCTTT
-	TRBV7-8	many	14	TRBJ2-3	CASKTAWKEDTQYF	TGTGCCAGCAAGACAGCTTGGAAAGAGGATACGCAGTATTTT
TRBD1	TRBV20-1	-	14	TRBJ2-7	CSASDRDRSYEQYF	TGCAGTGCTTCGGACCGGGACAGATCCTACGAGCAGTACTTC
TRBD2	TRBV15	-	17	TRBJ2-1	CATSIRLAGGPGDEQFF	TGTGCCACCAGCATCCGACTAGCGGGGGGACCGGGGGATGAGCAGTTCTTC
-	TRBV9	-	14	TRBJ2-2	CASSVGEVTRELFF	TGTGCCAGCAGCGTAGGGGAAGTGACGAGAGAGCTGTTTTTT
-	TRBV3-1	many	13	TRBJ2-3	CASSQEDADTQYF	TGTGCCAGCAGCCAAGAGGATGCAGATACGCAGTATTTT
TRBD1	TRBV18	-	16	TRBJ2-2	CASSPPRQGNTGELFF	TGTGCCAGCTCACCACCTAGACAGGGAAACACCGGGGAGCTGTTTTTT
-	TRBV6-6	few	14	TRBJ2-7	CASSWGRGGYEQYF	TGTGCCAGCAGTTGGGGACGGGGAGGCTACGAGCAGTACTTC
TRBD1	TRBV12-3/TRBV12-4	-	13	TRBJ2-7	CASSPDRVGEQYF	TGTGCCAGCAGTCCGGACAGGGTGGGCGAGCAGTACTTC
-	TRBV6-5	many	14	TRBJ1-1	CASSPGTLVTEAFF	TGTGCCAGCAGCCCCGGGACATTAGTCACTGAAGCTTTCTTT
-	TRBV9	few	15	TRBJ2-3	CASSVGSGSTDTQYF	TGTGCCAGCAGCGTAGGGTCGGGGAGCACAGATACGCAGTATTTT
TRBD1	TRBV7-9	-	16	TRBJ2-5	CASSPPRDSFQETQYF	TGTGCCAGCAGCCCCCCCCGGGACAGCTTCCAAGAGACCCAGTACTTC
-	TRBV19	few	14	TRBJ1-5	CASSVSPVGQPQHF	TGTGCCAGTAGTGTTTCCCCGGTAGGTCAGCCCCAGCATTTT
-	TRBV9	-	17	TRBJ2-2	CASSELKGQRDTGELFF	TGTGCCAGCAGCGAACTTAAGGGACAGCGGGACACCGGGGAGCTGTTTTTT
TRBD2	TRBV4-1	-	16	TRBJ2-1	CASSLRTSGPYNEQFF	TGCGCCAGCAGCCTCCGGACTAGCGGTCCCTACAATGAGCAGTTCTTC
-	TRBV18	few	15	TRBJ2-2	CASSSSGFNTGELFF	TGTGCCAGCTCAAGTTCCGGATTTAACACCGGGGAGCTGTTTTTT
-	TRBV25-1	few	14	TRBJ1-1	CASSEWGRGTEAFF	TGTGCCAGCAGTGAATGGGGCAGGGGAACTGAAGCTTTCTTT
TRBD2	TRBV24-1	many	16	TRBJ2-7	CATSDGTSGNPYEQYF	TGTGCCACCAGTGACGGGACTAGCGGGAACCCCTACGAGCAGTACTTC
-	TRBV7-8	-	15	TRBJ2-7	CASSPSETRPHEQYF	TGTGCCAGCAGCCCTTCAGAGACTAGGCCCCACGAGCAGTACTTC
TRBD1	TRBV12-3/TRBV12-4	-	20	TRBJ2-3	CASSPTGTGLTAISTDTQYF	TGTGCCAGCAGTCCAACCGGGACAGGGCTCACAGCTATTAGCACAGATACGCAGTATTTT
-	TRBV4-3	-	15	TRBJ2-7	CASSQDRGFNYEQYF	TGCGCCAGCAGCCAAGATCGAGGGTTCAACTACGAGCAGTACTTC
-	TRBV27	-	16	TRBJ2-3	CASSSRTDPGPDTQYF	TGTGCCAGCAGTTCCAGGACGGACCCAGGTCCAGATACGCAGTATTTT
TRBD1	TRBV20-1	few	14	TRBJ2-7	CGANRDRGFYEQYF	TGCGGTGCTAACCGGGACAGGGGGTTTTACGAGCAGTACTTC
-	TRBV5-1	many	16	TRBJ2-2	CASSLWQGAVAGELFF	TGCGCCAGCAGCTTGTGGCAGGGCGCCGTAGCCGGGGAGCTGTTTTTT
-	TRBV29-1	many	10	TRBJ1-1	CSVADYEAFF	TGCAGCGTTGCGGATTATGAAGCTTTCTTT
TRBD1	TRBV7-9	many	15	TRBJ2-3	CASSPRDRGTDTQYF	TGTGCCAGCAGTCCCAGGGACAGGGGCACAGATACGCAGTATTTT
-	TRBV6-5	-	15	TRBJ1-1	CASSYSTGSNTEAFF	TGTGCCAGCAGTTACTCAACAGGGTCGAACACTGAAGCTTTCTTT
-	TRBV11-2	few	15	TRBJ2-4	CASSFSKLAKNIQYF	TGTGCCAGCAGCTTTAGTAAACTAGCCAAAAACATTCAGTACTTC
TRBD2	TRBV4-1	few	15	TRBJ2-1	CASSQASGRGNEQFF	TGCGCCAGCAGCCAAGCTAGCGGGAGGGGTAATGAGCAGTTCTTC
TRBD2	TRBV9	few	19	TRBJ2-7	CASSASPQETGLAQYEQYF	TGTGCCAGCAGCGCATCCCCACAGGAAACGGGACTAGCCCAATACGAGCAGTACTTC
TRBD2	TRBV2	many	17	TRBJ2-3	CASSPSGGASMADTQYF	TGTGCCAGCAGTCCTAGCGGGGGGGCGTCTATGGCAGATACGCAGTATTTT
-	TRBV19	-	14	TRBJ1-1	CASSIGLPNTEAFF	TGTGCCAGTAGTATAGGGCTACCGAACACTGAAGCTTTCTTT
-	TRBV3-1	many	14	TRBJ2-7	CASSQADGAYEQCF	TGTGCCAGCAGCCAAGCGGACGGAGCCTACGAGCAGTGCTTC
TRBD1	TRBV6-5	-	15	TRBJ2-7	CASSWTGTGDYEQYF	TGTGCCAGCAGTTGGACCGGGACAGGTGACTACGAGCAGTACTTC
-	TRBV23-1	-	19	TRBJ1-3	CASSQSRTPGRRSGNTIYF	TGCGCCAGCAGTCAATCGAGAACCCCGGGACGCCGCTCTGGAAACACCATATATTTT
-	TRBV21-1	-	16	TRBJ1-2	CASSPWADERAIDYTF	TGTGCCAGCAGCCCCTGGGCCGACGAACGTGCAATCGACTACACCTTC
-	TRBV7-9	-	13	TRBJ2-1	CASSPEGSYEQFF	TGTGCCAGCAGCCCAGAGGGTTCGTATGAGCAGTTCTTC
TRBD1	TRBV12-3/TRBV12-4	many	13	TRBJ1-5	CASSVQGVQPQHF	TGTGCCAGCAGCGTTCAGGGGGTTCAGCCCCAGCATTTT
-	TRBV20-1	many	16	TRBJ2-3	CSARETTALVTDTQYF	TGCAGTGCTAGAGAAACGACAGCGCTGGTGACAGATACGCAGTATTTT
-	TRBV3-1	-	13	TRBJ1-3	CASSQVPADTIYF	TGTGCCAGCAGCCAAGTCCCAGCGGACACCATATATTTT